Each of the 10 T cell receptor beta chains below was sequenced from the same sample in a study of blood T cell repertoires in COVID-19. The data were produced by immunoSEQ multiplex PCR, yet TCRdb's version contains in-frame clones alone and is incomplete. The repertoire consists of approximately 250,000 clones, with approximately 89% occurring once and the leading ten covering around 1.2%. Specimen: PBMCs or T cells enriched from blood (not recorded which). The receptors originated from a woman aged 40 to 50 with acute COVID-19.

The J gene is TRBJ2-1, the V gene TRBV2; D not certain. CDR3 length: 11 amino acids. V gave up 6 bases and J gave up 10 bases, with 10 bases separating them. Germline CDR1 reads SNHLY; CDR2 reads FYNNEI. The CDR3 DNA sequence: TGTGCCAGCAGCCTGAACTCAGAGCAGTTCTTC. Translation gives CASSLNSEQFF.

The rearrangement joins TRBV4-3 to TRBJ1-2, with no clear D. Germline CDR1 is LGHNA and CDR2 is YSLEER. The CDR3 extends over 15 amino acids. The ends were cut back, 0 bases at V and 1 base at J, with 9 bases in the middle. The CDR3 protein is CASSQENGINYGYTF. The CDR3 DNA reads TGCGCCAGCAGCCAAGAAAACGGGATTAACTATGGCTACACCTTC.

This chain links TRBV6-4 with TRBJ2-7; D not resolved. From germline, CDR1 is MRHNA and CDR2 SNTAGT. V was shortened by 0 bases and J by 6 bases, with 6 bases between the two germline ends. The CDR3 covers 12 residues. The CDR3 spells CASSDSIGEQYV. In nucleotides, the CDR3 is TGTGCCAGCAGTGACTCGATCGGCGAGCAGTACGTC.

Only one count was recorded for this clone. This chain joins TRBV30 and TRBJ2-5, with TRBD1 matching over 9 bases. With V trimmed by 5 bases and J by 2 bases, 9 bases remained unmatched. CDR3 length equals 15 residues. Germline V CDR1 and CDR2: GTSNPN, SVGIG (reference sequence). The DNA for the CDR3 is TGTGCCTGGGGGGGGAACAGGGGGCTACAAGAGACCCAGTACTTC. Translation gives CAWGGNRGLQETQYF. Full variable domain (rest looked up from reference TRBV30 and TRBJ2-5): SQTIHQWPATLVQPVGSPLSLECTVEGTSNPNLYWYRQAAGRGLQLLFYSVGIGQISSEVPQNLSASRPQDRQFILSSKKLLLSDSGFYLCAWGGNRGLQETQYFGPGTRLLVL.

The rearrangement uses TRBV7-8 and TRBJ1-4, with 10 bases identical to TRBD1. The length of the CDR3 is 14 residues. Per germline, CDR1 SGHVS and CDR2 FQNEAQ. V was clipped by 0 bases and J by 8 bases; unmatched bases: 0. CDR3: CASSLAGQGEKLFF. The CDR3 coding sequence is TGTGCCAGCAGCTTAGCGGGACAGGGGGAAAAACTGTTTTTT.

This clone has just one count. J is TRBJ1-1 and V is TRBV18; D may be TRBD1 (5 bases). CDR1 KGHSH and CDR2 LQKENI come from the germline V gene. The CDR3 runs 16 residues. The ends were cut back, 3 bases at V and 1 base at J, with 15 bases in the middle. This chain's CDR3 is CASSPLDNVKNTEAFF. The DNA of the CDR3 is TGTGCCAGCTCACCTTTGGACAACGTAAAGAACACTGAAGCTTTCTTT. Drawing the rest from reference TRBV18 and TRBJ1-1, the complete variable domain is NAGVMQNPRHLVRRRGQEARLRCSPMKGHSHVYWYRQLPEEGLKFMVYLQKENIIDESGMPKERFSAEFPKEGPSILRIQQVVRGDSAAYFCASSPLDNVKNTEAFFGQGTRLTVV.

The chain joins TRBV7-8 to TRBJ2-7, with 7 positions matching TRBD1. After removal of 5 bases from V and 6 bases from J, the junction contained 7 bases not matched to a gene. The CDR3 has 13 amino acids. Germline CDR1 SGHVS, CDR2 FQNEAQ. CDR3 in DNA: TGTGCCAGCAGCCAGGACAGGCGGCGCGAGCAGTACTTC. Protein sequence: CASSQDRRREQYF.

This clone is a singleton in its sample. The chain couples TRBV15 to TRBJ2-1, with TRBD2 matching 8 bases. The CDR3 is 16 residues long. The V gene end was trimmed by 0 bases and the J gene end by 4 bases; junction bases not matched to a gene: 5. The germline CDR1 and CDR2 sequences are LNHNV and YYDKDF (reference sequence). Here the CDR3 reads CATSRDPGGGYNEQFF. The CDR3 region has the DNA TGTGCCACCAGCAGAGATCCGGGAGGGGGGTACAATGAGCAGTTCTTC.

This clone was detected once. The chain has TRBV9 and TRBJ1-2, with a weak D call TRBD1 (5 bases). The CDR3 runs 15 residues. The germline gives CDR1 SGDLS, CDR2 YYNGEE. V dropped 0 bases and J dropped 5 bases, with 14 bases sitting between them. CDR3 sequence: CASSVEAQGSYGYTF. DNA for the CDR3: TGTGCCAGCAGCGTAGAGGCCCAGGGATCGTATGGCTACACCTTC.

This clone was seen just once. The V gene is TRBV7-9, the J gene TRBJ1-2, with TRBD1 matching 9 bases. The V segment lost 4 bases and the J segment 6 bases; nucleotides outside the gene matches: 12. CDR1 and CDR2 from the germline V gene are SEHNR and FQNEAQ (reference sequence). The CDR3 spans 16 residues. CDR3 sequence: CASSSPRTGGGHGYTF. CDR3 sequence (DNA): TGTGCCAGCAGCTCCCCCCGAACAGGGGGCGGGCATGGCTACACCTTC. The variable domain in full, completed from reference TRBV7-9 and TRBJ1-2, reads DTGVSQNPRHKITKRGQNVTFRCDPISEHNRLYWYRQTLGQGPEFLTYFQNEAQLEKSRLLSDRFSAERPKGSFSTLEIQRTEQGDSAMYLCASSSPRTGGGHGYTFGSGTRLTVV.